The 32 T cell receptor beta chains presented below share a single source sample, sequenced in a study of cytomegalovirus exposure and HLA in healthy donors. PCR amplification relied on 60 Vbeta primers (plus 13 Jbeta primers). The protocol was immunoSEQ multiplex PCR, while the TCRdb copy is restricted to in-frame clones and leaves out a portion. The table shows approximately 160,000 clones, with more than 80% occurring only once. Sequencing was carried out using PBMCs. The receptor set was obtained from a woman aged 18-30 years in good health and CMV-seronegative.

V and J are TRBV28 and TRBJ1-2, with TRBD1 matching 8 bases. CDR3 length equals 16 residues. After removal of 5 bases from V and 2 bases from J, the junction contained 10 bases not matched to a gene. The germline V gene encodes CDR1 MDHEN and CDR2 SYDVKM. The CDR3 DNA reads as TGTGCCAGCAGTGTATCGGGACAGGTACGCAACTATGGCTACACCTTC. It yields the protein CASSVSGQVRNYGYTF.

In the case of this clone: This sample includes further DNA sequences coding for the same CDR3. The rearrangement links TRBV5-1 to TRBJ2-7; 8 bases line up with TRBD2. V shed 1 base, J shed 3 bases, and the junction held 6 bases outside the gene matches. Germline CDR1 is SGHRS and CDR2 is YFSETQ. The CDR3 covers 15 residues. CDR3 sequence (DNA): TGCGCCAGCAGCTTGCTCGCGGGAGGAAGCTACGAGCAGTACTTC. Translated, it gives CASSLLAGGSYEQYF.

The J gene is TRBJ1-1, the V gene TRBV18; 8 bases are shared with TRBD1. The J segment lost 4 bases and the V segment lost 1 base, leaving 2 bases of the junction unmatched. This CDR3 contains 14 residues. CDR1 is KGHSH, CDR2 LQKENI, per germline. DNA for the CDR3: TGTGCCAGCTCACCACTGCAGGGGGCCACTGAAGCTTTCTTT. Residues: CASSPLQGATEAFF.

The rearrangement uses TRBV7-2 and TRBJ2-7, with D tentatively TRBD2 (6 bases). The ends were cut back, 10 bases at V and 9 bases at J, with 22 bases in the middle. CDR3 length equals 13 residues. Germline V gene lookup returns CDR1 SGHTA and CDR2 FQGNSA. This CDR3 is CATSEGRELSQYF. The CDR3 DNA is TGTGCCACCAGTGAGGGACGGGAGCTATCGCAGTACTTC.

This rearrangement joins TRBV27 to TRBJ2-1; 8 bases are a match to TRBD1. The CDR3 has 13 residues. J gave up 4 bases and V 9 bases, and 5 bases lay outside the gene matches. Per germline, CDR1 MNHEY and CDR2 SMNVEV (reference sequence). The CDR3 DNA is TGTGCCAGTAGACAGGGGTTATACAATGAGCAGTTCTTC. It encodes CASRQGLYNEQFF.

This clone was seen just once. The chain links TRBV5-4 to TRBJ2-1; 8 nucleotides agree with TRBD1. Germline V gene data show CDR1 as SGHNT and CDR2 as YYREEE (reference sequence). The CDR3 has 16 residues. With 3 bases clipped from V and 4 bases from J, the junction kept 9 bases outside the gene matches. In nucleotides, the CDR3 is TGTGCCAGCAGCTCCCGAACGGGACAGGCATACAATGAGCAGTTCTTC. Its protein product is CASSSRTGQAYNEQFF.

The chain couples TRBV9 to TRBJ2-2; 7 positions match TRBD2. V lost 4 bases, J lost 0 bases, and 6 bases stayed unmatched. The CDR3 is 16 residues long. From germline, CDR1 is SGDLS and CDR2 YYNGEE. The CDR3 DNA is TGTGCCAGCAGCCCCTGGGACTATACGAACACCGGGGAGCTGTTTTTT. Protein sequence: CASSPWDYTNTGELFF.

Only one count was recorded for this clone. The rearrangement joins TRBV4-3 to TRBJ2-3; 8 nucleotides agree with TRBD1. The CDR3 runs 17 residues. CDR1 is LGHNA and CDR2 is YSLEER in the germline V gene. Unmatched junction bases numbered 9, after V lost 0 bases and J lost 4 bases. CDR3 protein: CASSQDSGRGRPDTQYF. CDR3 sequence (DNA): TGCGCCAGCAGCCAAGATTCGGGCAGGGGGCGCCCAGATACGCAGTATTTT.

The chain links TRBV18 to TRBJ2-5; 7 nucleotides agree with TRBD2. Losses at the gene ends were 2 bases for V and 2 bases for J; bases not matched to a gene: 2. There are 14 residues in the CDR3. The germline V gene has CDR1 KGHSH and CDR2 LQKENI. The CDR3 coding sequence is TGTGCCAGCTCACCAGCACTAGCGCAAGAGACCCAGTACTTC. Encoded protein: CASSPALAQETQYF. Filled out from reference TRBV18 and TRBJ2-5, the complete variable domain reads NAGVMQNPRHLVRRRGQEARLRCSPMKGHSHVYWYRQLPEEGLKFMVYLQKENIIDESGMPKERFSAEFPKEGPSILRIQQVVRGDSAAYFCASSPALAQETQYFGPGTRLLVL.

The chain combines TRBV10-2 with TRBJ2-1; TRBD2 matches 8 bases. This CDR3 is built from 14 residues. The V gene end was trimmed by 4 bases and the J gene end by 7 bases; junction bases not matched to a gene: 6. Germline V CDR1 and CDR2: WSHSY, SAAADI. The CDR3 region is CASSAGGSGNEQFF. Written as DNA, the CDR3 is TGCGCCAGCAGTGCGGGGGGGTCTGGAAATGAGCAGTTCTTC.

The rearrangement joins TRBV4-1 to TRBJ2-1; TRBD2 agrees at 10 bases. Germline CDR1 MGHRA, CDR2 YSYEKL. The CDR3 length is 15 residues. Trimming took 2 bases from V and 11 from J; bases not matched to a gene: 9. CDR3 residues: CASSQSASGSFKQFF. The CDR3 DNA reads as TGCGCCAGCAGCCAATCGGCTAGCGGGAGTTTTAAGCAGTTCTTC.

In this sample, this clone turned up a few times. The CDR3 DNA reads TGTGCTAGTGGTTTGAGATATCCGGGCGTCCGGGGGACAGGGGGCTCGAGCAATCAGCCCCAGCATTTT. Its translation is CASGLRYPGVRGTGGSSNQPQHF. The genes are TRBV12-5 and TRBJ1-5; 12 nucleotides align to TRBD1. V lost 2 bases, J lost 1 base, and 21 bases stayed unmatched. The germline V gene encodes CDR1 LGHNT and CDR2 FRNRAP. The CDR3 totals 23 residues.

The V gene is TRBV4-2, the J gene TRBJ2-3; maybe TRBD2 (6 bases). The CDR3 is made up of 14 amino acids. V lost 4 bases and J lost 4, with 12 bases in between. Germline CDR1 is LGHNA and CDR2 is YNFKEQ. The CDR3 DNA sequence: TGTGCCAGCAGCCTGGGGGGAGCAGCAGATACGCAGTATTTT. This gives the protein CASSLGGAADTQYF.

The chain combines TRBV7-9 with TRBJ2-7; a possible D gene is TRBD2 (5 bases). Germline V gene data show CDR1 as SEHNR and CDR2 as FQNEAQ (reference sequence). CDR3 size: 14 residues. Trimming removed 0 bases at V and 4 bases at J, with 10 bases between. Written as DNA, the CDR3 is TGTGCCAGCAGCTTAGCGGGAGTGGTGTACGAGCAGTACTTC. Protein sequence: CASSLAGVVYEQYF.

The chain is built from TRBV7-9 and TRBJ2-1; D might be TRBD2 (5 bases). This CDR3 has 15 amino acids. V lost 3 bases, J lost 7 bases, and 16 bases lay in between. The germline V gene encodes CDR1 SEHNR and CDR2 FQNEAQ (reference sequence). The DNA for the CDR3 is TGTGCCAGCAGCTTCCATCAGTCCAGCGGAAATGAGCAGTTCTTC. Translation: CASSFHQSSGNEQFF.

This clone was observed a few times. This chain uses TRBV7-9 with TRBJ2-4; a possible D gene is TRBD2 (6 bases). CDR3 length: 12 residues. V lost 4 bases to trimming and J lost 13 bases, with 14 bases between them. Germline V gene data show CDR1 as SEHNR and CDR2 as FQNEAQ (reference sequence). The CDR3 bases are TGTGCCAGCAGCTCCGGGGTAGCGGAACAGTACTTC. Residues: CASSSGVAEQYF.

V gene TRBV29-1 combines with J gene TRBJ2-7; perhaps TRBD2 as D (6 bases). V was cut by 6 bases and J by 0 bases, with 9 bases left in between. Per germline, CDR1 SQVTM and CDR2 ANQGSEA. The CDR3 runs to 12 residues. CDR3 sequence (DNA): TGCAGCGTGATGACTAGCTCCTACGAGCAGTACTTC. Amino acids: CSVMTSSYEQYF.

V usage is TRBV2 and J usage is TRBJ1-1; no firm D call. Germline values: CDR1 SNHLY, CDR2 FYNNEI. V was cut by 3 bases and J by 10 bases, with 9 bases left in between. The CDR3 is made up of 11 amino acids. The CDR3: CASSEPRGAFF. The CDR3, as DNA: TGTGCCAGCAGTGAGCCTCGGGGAGCTTTCTTT.

The genes are TRBV2 and TRBJ2-6; 11 bases match TRBD2. The V segment lost 7 bases and the J segment 4 bases; nucleotides outside the gene matches: 9. This CDR3 is 17 amino acids long. Germline CDR1 reads SNHLY; CDR2 reads FYNNEI. In nucleotides, the CDR3 is TGTGCCAGCACCTCTCTAGCGGGAGGTTCGGGGGCCAACGTCCTGACTTTC. Residues: CASTSLAGGSGANVLTF.

The chain combines TRBV5-1 with TRBJ2-5; the D is unclear. CDR1 is SGHRS, CDR2 YFSETQ, per germline. V was cut by 2 bases and J by 2 bases, with 4 bases left in between. This CDR3 is 12 amino acids long. The CDR3 bases are TGCGCCAGCAGCTTCTCTCAAGAGACCCAGTACTTC. Translated, it gives CASSFSQETQYF.

The J gene is TRBJ2-2, the V gene TRBV5-1; D is possibly TRBD1 (6 bases). CDR3 length: 15 residues. The ends were cut back, 2 bases at V and 0 bases at J, with 8 bases in the middle. Germline-derived CDR1 and CDR2 are SGHRS and YFSETQ. CDR3 residues: CASSLGQPNTGELFF. The CDR3 DNA reads TGCGCCAGCAGCTTAGGACAGCCGAACACCGGGGAGCTGTTTTTT.

V and J are TRBV5-1 and TRBJ2-1, with a tentative D call TRBD2 (6 bases). The CDR3 covers 18 residues. Per the germline V gene, CDR1 is SGHRS and CDR2 is YFSETQ. V lost 4 bases, J lost 1 base, and 21 bases lay in between. The CDR3: CASSTPRGQGGSYNEQFF. CDR3 DNA sequence: TGCGCCAGCAGCACGCCCAGAGGCCAGGGAGGTTCCTACAATGAGCAGTTCTTC.

As concerns this clone: Within the sample, other DNA sequences also encode this same CDR3. V usage is TRBV7-2 and J usage is TRBJ2-7, with D possibly matching TRBD1 (6 bases). The CDR3 is 15 amino acids. The germline V gene encodes CDR1 SGHTA and CDR2 FQGNSA. Trimming pared 3 bases from V and 0 bases from J, leaving 12 bases between. The CDR3: CASSFSTGSSYEQYF. The CDR3 region has the DNA TGTGCCAGCAGCTTTTCAACAGGGAGCTCCTACGAGCAGTACTTC.

The chain links TRBV5-5 to TRBJ1-4; 7 bases line up with TRBD1. The CDR3 length is 16 residues. With 4 bases clipped from V and 5 bases from J, the junction kept 11 bases outside the gene matches. Germline CDR1 is SGHKS and CDR2 is YYEKEE (reference sequence). This CDR3 reads CASSRNTGAQNEKLFF. CDR3 nucleotide sequence: TGTGCCAGCAGCCGTAATACAGGGGCCCAGAATGAAAAACTGTTTTTT.

The chain combines TRBV6-5 with TRBJ2-1; TRBD2 matches 10 bases. CDR3 length equals 15 residues. Germline V gene data show CDR1 as MNHEY and CDR2 as SVGAGI. Losses at the gene ends were 5 bases for V and 12 bases for J; bases not matched to a gene: 13. CDR3 sequence reads: CASSPIPGLADGQFF. The CDR3 bases are TGTGCCAGCAGTCCCATACCCGGACTAGCGGACGGGCAGTTCTTC.

The rearrangement uses TRBV11-2 and TRBJ2-7; 15 bases line up with TRBD2. The CDR3 covers 16 residues. The junction had 6 bases not matched to a gene; V was cut back by 5 bases and J by 4 bases. From germline, CDR1 is SGHAT and CDR2 FQNNGV. In nucleotides, the CDR3 is TGTGCCAGCAGCCCAGGACTAGCGGGAGGGGCTTACGAGCAGTACTTC. Translation gives CASSPGLAGGAYEQYF.

The V and J genes are TRBV5-6 and TRBJ2-2; maybe TRBD2 (6 bases). Germline V gene lookup returns CDR1 SGHDT and CDR2 YYEEEE. The CDR3 contains 18 residues. Trimming took 4 bases from V and 1 from J, leaving 20 bases between them. The CDR3 DNA is TGTGCCAGCAGCCTGGAGCGGGCAGGCCGCTGGAACACCGGGGAGCTGTTTTTT. Translating gives CASSLERAGRWNTGELFF. Complete variable domain (other parts from reference TRBV5-6 and TRBJ2-2): DAGVTQSPTHLIKTRGQQVTLRCSPKSGHDTVSWYQQALGQGPQFIFQYYEEEERQRGNFPDRFSGHQFPNYSSELNVNALLLGDSALYLCASSLERAGRWNTGELFFGEGSRLTVL.

This clone was counted only a few times. V gene TRBV5-4 combines with J gene TRBJ2-1; 10 bases map to TRBD1. The V and J ends lost 0 bases and 8 bases, in that order; junction bases with no gene match: 2. CDR1 is SGHNT and CDR2 is YYREEE in the germline V gene (reference sequence). This CDR3 contains 14 residues. CDR3 nucleotides: TGTGCCAGCAGCTTGGGGGACAGGGGCCATGAGCAGTTCTTC. It translates to CASSLGDRGHEQFF. Combining the CDR3 with reference TRBV5-4 and TRBJ2-1 gives the whole variable domain ETGVTQSPTHLIKTRGQQVTLRCSSQSGHNTVSWYQQALGQGPQFIFQYYREEENGRGNFPPRFSGLQFPNYSSELNVNALELDDSALYLCASSLGDRGHEQFFGPGTRLTVL.

This chain connects TRBV2 to TRBJ2-1, with a possible D match to TRBD1 (6 bases). V was shortened by 3 bases and J by 0 bases, with 15 bases between the two germline ends. This CDR3 has 17 residues. Germline V lookup: CDR1 SNHLY, CDR2 FYNNEI. The CDR3 protein is CASSDATGISSYNEQFF. In nucleotides, the CDR3 is TGTGCCAGCAGTGATGCGACAGGAATTAGCTCCTACAATGAGCAGTTCTTC.

The rearrangement uses TRBV10-3 and TRBJ2-1; TRBD2 aligns across 11 bases. The V segment lost 8 bases and the J segment 6 bases; nucleotides outside the gene matches: 0. Germline V gene data show CDR1 as ENHRY and CDR2 as SYGVKD. The CDR3 length is 12 residues. CDR3 in amino acids: CAIGTSGNEQFF. CDR3 DNA: TGTGCCATCGGGACTAGCGGCAATGAGCAGTTCTTC.

The gene calls are TRBV27 and TRBJ1-6, with 7 bases identical to TRBD1. This CDR3 region has 17 residues. Unmatched junction bases numbered 6, after V lost 0 bases and J lost 4 bases. CDR1 is MNHEY, CDR2 SMNVEV, per germline (reference sequence). This chain's CDR3 is CASSLSSEGAYNSPLHF. The CDR3 DNA reads as TGTGCCAGCAGTTTATCGTCGGAGGGGGCGTATAATTCACCCCTCCACTTT.

The chain recombines TRBV7-9 with TRBJ2-1; unclear D gene. Trimming stripped 5 bases from V and 5 bases from J, with 13 bases between. CDR1 and CDR2 from the germline V gene are SEHNR and FQNEAQ (reference sequence). CDR3 length: 14 residues. The CDR3 is CASSRRSSDNEQFF. Here the CDR3 DNA reads TGTGCCAGCAGCAGAAGGTCCAGCGACAATGAGCAGTTCTTC.